These 2 T cell receptor beta chains were all obtained from the same sample, sequenced in a study of blood T cells in healthy people across ages. Using a J-beta primer mix together with a sample-barcoded 5' primer, a second PCR was run for about 6 to 11 cycles. MiXCR, applied by TCRdb to the 5' RACE reads, yields one record per CDR3 protein. The repertoire holds hundreds of thousands of distinct CDR3 sequences, with more than 20% as singletons. What was sequenced was blood. Receptors originate from a man in his sixties or seventies in good health.

The CDR3: CASSFTKLGELFF. As DNA, the CDR3 is TGTGCCAGCAGTTTTACGAAGCTCGGGGAGCTGTTTTTT. The chain carries TRBV12-3 or TRBV12-4 and TRBJ2-2, with no clear D. This CDR3 is built from 13 residues. V lost 3 bases to trimming and J lost 7 bases, with 9 bases between them.

This clonotype appeared a few times. The genes are TRBV20-1 and TRBJ1-4; D is unresolved. This CDR3 region has 16 residues. The germline V and J ends were trimmed by 5 bases and 0 bases, with 16 bases remaining between them. Germline V CDR1 and CDR2: DFQATT, SNEGSKA (reference sequence). The CDR3 DNA follows: TGCAGTGCTCCATCCCGAGGTTCAGCAACTAATGAAAAACTGTTTTTT. Its protein is CSAPSRGSATNEKLFF.